The clone carrying this TCR beta chain showed up just once. Mismatch with germline at one junction end may stem from a read error. The entry originates in a study of tumor and adjacent non-tumor tissue in lung cancer. Overall study: Patients comprised 12 adenocarcinoma, 2 squamous cell carcinoma and 1 small cell lung cancer.

CDR1 is LGHNA and CDR2 is YNFKEQ in the germline V gene. The CDR3 loop spans 15 amino acids. The template was RNA from unsorted bulk tissue. Three rounds of nested PCR, following a modified ARM-PCR protocol, produced the TCRbeta library. TCRdb used MiXCR to reprocess the multiplex PCR reads, holding one entry per CDR3 protein. The sample records 71,000 or so distinct CDR3 sequences, around 80% being singletons. This chain connects TRBV4-2 to TRBJ2-7, with 10 bases matching TRBD2. This TCR was recovered from a woman aged 45 to 65 with non-small cell lung cancer. The source material was lung tumor tissue. The CDR3 is CDSSQVLAGVYEQYF. The CDR3 DNA reads TGTGACAGCAGCCAAGTCCTAGCGGGAGTGTACGAACAGTACTTC.